These 23 T cell receptor beta chains share one sample of origin, sequenced in a study of cytomegalovirus exposure and HLA in healthy donors. It was with 60 Vbeta and 13 Jbeta primers that the PCR ran. Sequencing used immunoSEQ multiplex PCR; TCRdb keeps in-frame clones, though not all of them. This sample yields nearly 200,000 clones, of which over 70% are seen a single time; 1.3% belongs to the top ten. Sequences were obtained from PBMCs. These receptors all stem from a man in his thirties or forties in good health and CMV-seronegative.

This chain links TRBV28 with TRBJ1-2; D is undetermined. CDR1 and CDR2 from the germline V gene are MDHEN and SYDVKM. This CDR3 has 13 residues. V was cut by 3 bases and J by 4 bases, with 9 bases left in between. The CDR3 nucleotides are TGTGCCAGCAGTTTTCGAGGGAGCTATGGCTACACCTTC. Amino acids: CASSFRGSYGYTF.

This clone appeared once. This rearrangement joins TRBV7-9 to TRBJ2-7; TRBD1 is a possible D gene (6 bases). V lost 0 bases and J 9 bases, leaving 15 bases between the germline ends. CDR1 is SEHNR, CDR2 FQNEAQ, per germline (reference sequence). The CDR3 contains 14 residues. CDR3 residues: CASSLAETGDGQYF. DNA of the CDR3: TGTGCCAGCAGCTTAGCGGAGACAGGCGACGGGCAGTACTTC.

This sequence joins TRBV5-1 and TRBJ2-7; TRBD1 is a possible D gene (6 bases). Per germline, CDR1 SGHRS and CDR2 YFSETQ. This CDR3 spans 14 amino acids. V was trimmed by 1 base and J by 1 base, leaving 9 bases between them. CDR3: CASSLTGPSYEQYF. CDR3 coding DNA: TGCGCCAGCAGCTTGACAGGGCCTTCCTACGAGCAGTACTTC.

The chain uses TRBV5-6 and TRBJ1-1; D perhaps matches TRBD1 (5 bases). The CDR3 is 15 residues long. V lost 4 bases and J lost 1, with 14 bases in between. Germline V gives CDR1 SGHDT, CDR2 YYEEEE. The CDR3 is CASSAQGVRNTEAFF. In nucleotides, the CDR3 is TGTGCCAGCAGCGCCCAAGGGGTCAGGAACACTGAAGCTTTCTTT.

This chain links TRBV7-9 with TRBJ2-1; the D is unclear. Trimming took off 6 bases at V and 15 bases at J, with 9 bases between the two ends. CDR1 is SEHNR, CDR2 FQNEAQ, per germline (reference sequence). There are 9 residues in the CDR3. CDR3 amino acids: CASSSDSFF. CDR3 nucleotides: TGTGCCAGCAGTTCAGACTCGTTCTTC.

This sequence joins TRBV21-1 and TRBJ2-7; whether TRBD1, the table's D call, matches the DNA was not checked. TRBV21-1 is reported as a pseudogene. The CDR3 sequence is 11 residues long. The CDR3 sequence is CASSHNYEQYF. CDR3 nucleotides: TGTGCCAGCAGCCACAACTACGAGCAGTACTTC.

This chain uses TRBV11-3 with TRBJ2-5; D not certain. Trimming took 3 bases from V and 2 from J, leaving 7 bases between them. The germline CDR1 and CDR2 sequences are SGHNT and YENEEA. There are 13 residues in the CDR3. CDR3 coding DNA: TGTGCCAGCAGCTTGTGGAGTCAAGAGACCCAGTACTTC. Encoded protein: CASSLWSQETQYF. The complete variable domain, with remaining parts taken from reference TRBV11-3 and TRBJ2-5, reads EAGVVQSPRYKIIEKKQPVAFWCNPISGHNTLYWYLQNLGQGPELLIRYENEEAVDDSQLPKDRFSAERLKGVDSTLKIQPAELGDSAVYLCASSLWSQETQYFGPGTRLLVL.

The chain is built from TRBV6-5 and TRBJ2-5; 7 bases map to TRBD1. The DNA matches TRBJ2-7 better at its end, which makes the J call doubtful. CDR1 is MNHEY and CDR2 is SVGAGI in the germline V gene. The CDR3 totals 14 residues. The CDR3 DNA follows: TGTGCCAGCAGCTCCCCGCGACAGGGTGACGAGCAGTACTTC. It encodes CASSSPRQGDEQYF.

V usage is TRBV4-3 and J usage is TRBJ1-1; tentative D call: TRBD1 (5 bases). The CDR3 spans 16 residues. V was clipped by 4 bases and J by 0 bases, with 15 bases between them. In germline, CDR1 is LGHNA, CDR2 YSLEER. The CDR3 coding sequence is TGCGCCAGCAGCCCTAGCGGGCAGGGAGTGAACACTGAAGCTTTCTTT. Protein: CASSPSGQGVNTEAFF.

In DNA, the CDR3 is TGTGCCAGCAGCATTCTATTCTCTGGGGCCAACGTCCTGACTTTC. Protein: CASSILFSGANVLTF. The gene calls are TRBV5-8 and TRBJ2-6; D is unclear. V shed 4 bases and J shed 0 bases, with 8 bases lying between them. Germline CDR1 reads SGHTS; CDR2 reads YDEGEE. This CDR3 is 15 amino acids long.

The chain carries TRBV10-3 and TRBJ2-7, with D uncertain. Trimming pared 0 bases from V and 6 bases from J, leaving 6 bases between. Germline V gene lookup returns CDR1 ENHRY and CDR2 SYGVKD. This CDR3 spans 12 amino acids. The CDR3 protein is CAISESTTEQYF. Written as DNA, the CDR3 is TGTGCCATCAGTGAGTCTACTACCGAGCAGTACTTC.

CDR3 in amino acids: CATHSVGQGREQYF. CDR3 bases: TGTGCCACCCACAGCGTTGGACAGGGGCGCGAGCAGTACTTC. The J gene is TRBJ2-7, the V gene TRBV10-3; the match to TRBD1 covers 9 bases. The CDR3 runs to 14 residues. The junction had 13 bases not matched to a gene; V was cut back by 10 bases and J by 6 bases. In germline, CDR1 is ENHRY, CDR2 SYGVKD.

This chain joins TRBV7-9 and TRBJ1-2; D might be TRBD1 (5 bases). This CDR3 has 13 residues. Trimming left V 3 bases short and J 6 bases short, with 11 bases between. CDR1 and CDR2 (germline): SEHNR, FQNEAQ (reference sequence). CDR3 protein: CASSFGTTNGYTF. CDR3 DNA sequence: TGTGCCAGCAGCTTCGGGACTACCAATGGCTACACCTTC.

This chain connects TRBV10-1 to TRBJ2-1, with 8 bases that match TRBD2. The CDR3 is 16 residues long. After removal of 7 bases from V and 6 bases from J, the junction contained 14 bases not matched to a gene. The germline gives CDR1 WNHNN, CDR2 SYGVQD (reference sequence). This CDR3 reads CASTGGELGGANEQFF. The DNA for the CDR3 is TGCGCCAGCACGGGAGGGGAGCTTGGGGGAGCCAATGAGCAGTTCTTC.

The chain has TRBV6-1 and TRBJ2-5, with TRBD1 matching over 10 bases. This CDR3 is built from 13 residues. With 5 bases clipped from V and 9 bases from J, the junction kept 6 bases outside the gene matches. CDR1 and CDR2 (germline): MNHNS, SASEGT. The CDR3 spells CASSRQGAVPQYF. The CDR3, as DNA: TGTGCCAGCAGTAGACAGGGGGCTGTTCCCCAGTACTTC.

The chain carries TRBV10-1 and TRBJ2-1; D is undetermined. The CDR3 is 15 amino acids. Germline CDR1 and CDR2: WNHNN and SYGVQD (reference sequence). Trimming pared 3 bases from V and 4 bases from J, leaving 13 bases between. CDR3 nucleotide sequence: TGCGCCAGCAGTGAAGGCGGATTCAATTACAATGAGCAGTTCTTC. Protein: CASSEGGFNYNEQFF.

The V call is TRBV18, the J call TRBJ2-5, with 8 positions matching TRBD2. Judging by the DNA end, TRBJ2-7 fits better; the J call may be wrong. The CDR3 runs 15 residues. Looked up from germline, CDR1 is KGHSH and CDR2 is LQKENI. DNA of the CDR3: TGTGCCAGCTCACCATGGGGATCTAGCGGGCGCGAGCAGTACTTC. Amino acids: CASSPWGSSGREQYF.

This rearrangement joins TRBV4-1 to TRBJ2-3; no clear D gene. Deletions cut 0 bases from V and 0 bases from J, with 19 bases between. Germline V lookup: CDR1 MGHRA, CDR2 YSYEKL. The CDR3 is 19 amino acids. The CDR3 nucleotides read TGCGCCAGCAGCCAAGATCTAAGCGCTACTTACACTAGCACAGATACGCAGTATTTT. Its translation is CASSQDLSATYTSTDTQYF.

This chain joins TRBV19 and TRBJ1-5; D not certain. V was pared by 5 bases and J by 3 bases, with 8 bases between. CDR3 length: 13 residues. Germline V CDR1 and CDR2: LNHDA, SQIVND (reference sequence). CDR3: CASSLQTNQPQHF. The CDR3 DNA is TGTGCCAGTAGTTTACAGACCAATCAGCCCCAGCATTTT.

This clone was seen only a few times. The rearrangement uses TRBV7-2 and TRBJ2-7; 10 bases are shared with TRBD1. This CDR3 region has 16 residues. Unmatched junction bases numbered 13, after V lost 5 bases and J lost 6 bases. CDR1 and CDR2 (germline): SGHTA, FQGNSA. The DNA for the CDR3 is TGTGCCAGCAGCCCCCCTGGGGACAGGGGTGGTGGCGAGCAGTACTTC. Protein product: CASSPPGDRGGGEQYF.

The chain recombines TRBV19 with TRBJ2-3, with TRBD1 as a possible D gene (5 bases). Trimming pared 10 bases from V and 3 bases from J, leaving 20 bases between. CDR3 length equals 15 residues. Germline V gives CDR1 LNHDA, CDR2 SQIVND (reference sequence). CDR3 bases: TGTGCCATCAACTCGGGCGACAGTGGGACAGATACGCAGTATTTT. Translated, it gives CAINSGDSGTDTQYF. The full variable domain, rest sourced from reference TRBV19 and TRBJ2-3, is DGGITQSPKYLFRKEGQNVTLSCEQNLNHDAMYWYRQDPGQGLRLIYYSQIVNDFQKGDIAEGYSVSREKKESFPLTVTSAQKNPTAFYLCAINSGDSGTDTQYFGPGTRLTVL.

The chain employs TRBV5-1 and TRBJ2-2, with 7 bases lining up with TRBD1. The CDR3 is made up of 14 amino acids. V dropped 3 bases and J dropped 3; count of bases not matched to a gene: 2. CDR1 is SGHRS and CDR2 is YFSETQ in the germline V gene. CDR3 sequence reads: CASSSGQYTGELFF. CDR3 DNA sequence: TGCGCCAGCAGCTCGGGACAGTACACCGGGGAGCTGTTTTTT. The whole variable domain, remainder taken from reference TRBV5-1 and TRBJ2-2, is KAGVTQTPRYLIKTRGQQVTLSCSPISGHRSVSWYQQTPGQGLQFLFEYFSETQRNKGNFPGRFSGRQFSNSRSEMNVSTLELGDSALYLCASSSGQYTGELFFGEGSRLTVL.

The chain links TRBV14 to TRBJ2-1; TRBD2 matches 12 bases. Looked up from germline, CDR1 is SGHDN and CDR2 is FVKESK. The CDR3 sequence is 15 residues long. The junction had 5 bases not matched to a gene; V was cut back by 5 bases and J by 6 bases. The CDR3 protein is CASSYTSGGPNEQFF. The CDR3 DNA sequence: TGTGCCAGCAGCTATACTAGCGGGGGGCCCAATGAGCAGTTCTTC. The full variable domain, with the rest looked up from reference TRBV14 and TRBJ2-1, is EAGVTQFPSHSVIEKGQTVTLRCDPISGHDNLYWYRRVMGKEIKFLLHFVKESKQDESGMPNNRFLAERTGGTYSTLKVQPAELEDSGVYFCASSYTSGGPNEQFFGPGTRLTVL.